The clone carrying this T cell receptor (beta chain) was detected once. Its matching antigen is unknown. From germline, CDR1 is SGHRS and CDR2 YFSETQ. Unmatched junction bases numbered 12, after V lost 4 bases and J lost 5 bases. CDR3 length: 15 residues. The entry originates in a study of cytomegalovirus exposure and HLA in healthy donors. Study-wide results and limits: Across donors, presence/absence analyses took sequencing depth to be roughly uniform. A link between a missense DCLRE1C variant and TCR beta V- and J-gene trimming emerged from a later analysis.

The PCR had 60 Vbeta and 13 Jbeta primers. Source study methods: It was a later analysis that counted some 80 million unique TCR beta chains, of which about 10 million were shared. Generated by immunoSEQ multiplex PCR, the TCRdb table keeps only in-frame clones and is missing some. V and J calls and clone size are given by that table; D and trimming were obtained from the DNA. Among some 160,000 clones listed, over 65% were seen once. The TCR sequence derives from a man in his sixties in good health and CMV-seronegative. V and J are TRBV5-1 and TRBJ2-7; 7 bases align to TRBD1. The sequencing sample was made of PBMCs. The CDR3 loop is CASSVLQGTINEQYF. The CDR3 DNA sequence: TGCGCCAGCAGCGTACTACAGGGGACCATCAACGAGCAGTACTTC.